A selection of T cell receptor beta chains follows, all from one sample in a study of T cell clonotyping in hematopoietic cell transplantation. The data were produced by immunoSEQ multiplex PCR, yet TCRdb's version contains in-frame clones alone and is incomplete. The sample records about 41,000 clones, approximately 95% being singletons. The sample was peripheral blood mononuclear cells. The receptors originated from a young man in good health. Some clones in this sample may be carry-over from other donors' samples. Each CDR3 is given with its conserved first and last residue. D genes are given only for firm matches. Not all rows give a size; the values are once, few, many and, for expanded clones, a class.

J gene	clone size	D gene	CDR3 length	V gene	CDR3 protein	CDR3 DNA
TRBJ2-7	NA	NA	11	TRBV29-1	CSVGAGNEQYF	TGCAGCGTTGGTGCAGGCAACGAGCAGTACTTC
TRBJ1-6	NA	NA	15	TRBV7-3	CASSGITGPYSPLHF	TGTGCCAGCAGCGGAATCACAGGGCCATATTCACCCCTCCACTTT
TRBJ2-3	NA	NA	14	TRBV27	CASSWQEKADTQYF	TGTGCCAGCAGTTGGCAGGAGAAGGCAGATACGCAGTATTTT
TRBJ1-2	NA	NA	12	TRBV27	CASSFSGDGYTF	TGTGCCAGCAGTTTCTCGGGGGATGGCTACACCTTC
TRBJ1-1	NA	NA	13	TRBV12-5	CASGFGTATEAFF	TGTGCTAGTGGTTTTGGGACGGCAACTGAAGCTTTCTTT
TRBJ2-5	NA	NA	12	TRBV2	CASSGGGRTQYF	TGTGCCAGCAGTGGAGGTGGGAGGACCCAGTACTTC
TRBJ2-1	NA	NA	16	TRBV7-8	CASSLRDKGLRGEQFF	TGTGCCAGCAGCTTAAGAGACAAGGGACTCCGCGGGGAGCAGTTCTTC
TRBJ1-3	NA	NA	15	TRBV5-1	CASSLVPASGNTIYF	TGCGCCAGCAGCTTGGTTCCCGCTTCCGGAAACACCATATATTTT
TRBJ2-1	NA	TRBD2	14	TRBV6-5	CAAKGTRNSNEQFF	TGTGCCGCGAAGGGGACTAGGAATAGTAATGAGCAGTTCTTC
TRBJ2-7	NA	NA	15	TRBV27	CASSEDGTAEVEQYF	TGTGCCAGCAGCGAAGACGGGACCGCGGAGGTCGAGCAGTACTTC
TRBJ2-5	NA	TRBD1	14	TRBV5-5	CASSLAGQGETQYF	TGTGCCAGCAGCTTGGCCGGACAGGGAGAGACCCAGTACTTC
TRBJ2-1	once	TRBD2	11	TRBV29-1	CSHPSGSITFF	TGCAGCCATCCTAGCGGGAGCATAACGTTCTTC
TRBJ2-1	once	NA	11	TRBV29-1	CSVVGNNEQFF	TGCAGCGTTGTAGGCAACAATGAGCAGTTCTTC
TRBJ2-7	NA	NA	14	TRBV18	CASSPLDYNYEQYF	TGTGCCAGCTCACCACTGGACTATAACTACGAGCAGTACTTC
TRBJ2-7	NA	NA	14	TRBV21-1	CASSKRDRPYEQYF	TGTGCCAGCAGCAAAAGAGACAGACCCTACGAGCAGTACTTC
TRBJ2-3	NA	NA	13	TRBV9	CASSVGFTDTQYF	TGTGCCAGCAGCGTGGGATTCACAGATACGCAGTATTTT
TRBJ2-7	once	NA	15	TRBV9	CASSVGQGGNYEQYF	TGTGCCAGCAGCGTAGGCCAGGGTGGGAACTACGAGCAGTACTTC
TRBJ1-3	NA	NA	15	TRBV27	CASSSGPQGGNTIYF	TGTGCCAGCAGTTCGGGACCCCAAGGAGGAAACACCATATATTTT
TRBJ2-7	NA	NA	16	TRBV11-2	CASSLDISGDDYEQYF	TGTGCCAGCAGCTTAGATATAAGCGGAGATGACTACGAGCAGTACTTC
TRBJ1-2	NA	NA	13	TRBV11-2	CASSFTANYGYTF	TGTGCCAGCAGCTTTACAGCAAACTATGGCTACACCTTC
TRBJ2-3	NA	TRBD2	15	TRBV7-9	CASILGAGDQDTQYF	TGTGCCAGCATCCTTGGAGCGGGAGATCAAGATACGCAGTATTTT
TRBJ2-2	NA	NA	15	TRBV7-3	CASSAGLIDTGELFF	TGTGCCAGCAGCGCTGGACTCATCGACACCGGGGAGCTGTTTTTT
TRBJ2-3	NA	TRBD2	17	TRBV5-1	CASSPPGGRGSTDTQYF	TGCGCCAGCAGCCCCCCCGGTGGGCGGGGGAGCACAGATACGCAGTATTTT
TRBJ2-7	NA	TRBD1	14	TRBV7-2	CASSLRQGTYEQYF	TGTGCCAGCAGCCTCCGACAGGGAACCTACGAGCAGTACTTC
TRBJ1-5	NA	NA	17	TRBV7-8	CASSFSRAGSGYQPQHF	TGTGCCAGCAGCTTTTCAAGGGCAGGGTCTGGATATCAGCCCCAGCATTTT
TRBJ2-7	once	TRBD2	15	TRBV27	CASRFHLAGNYEQYF	TGTGCCAGCAGGTTCCATCTAGCGGGAAATTACGAGCAGTACTTC
TRBJ2-1	NA	TRBD2	15	TRBV7-2	CASSPRLAGESRQFF	TGTGCCAGCAGCCCGAGACTAGCGGGAGAGAGCCGGCAGTTCTTC
TRBJ1-2	NA	NA	14	TRBV5-8	CASKSGRTDYGYTF	TGTGCCAGCAAGTCGGGGCGCACCGACTATGGCTACACCTTC
TRBJ2-4	NA	TRBD1	15	TRBV7-3	CASSSGTGDKNIQYF	TGTGCCAGCAGCTCAGGGACAGGGGACAAAAACATTCAGTACTTC
TRBJ2-2	NA	TRBD2	14	TRBV7-2	CASSLGGRTLELFF	TGTGCCAGCAGCTTGGGCGGGAGGACGTTGGAGCTGTTTTTT
TRBJ1-2	NA	NA	14	TRBV4-2	CASSHEVQLDGYTF	TGTGCCAGCAGCCACGAGGTTCAGTTGGATGGCTACACCTTC
TRBJ1-2	NA	NA	14	TRBV6-1	CASSEVGANYGYTF	TGTGCCAGCAGTGAGGTGGGGGCTAACTATGGCTACACCTTC
TRBJ2-7	NA	TRBD2	15	TRBV25-1	CASSGRGGAPYEQYF	TGTGCCAGCAGCGGACGGGGAGGGGCTCCCTACGAGCAGTACTTC
TRBJ2-7	once	NA	17	TRBV5-1	CASSLGGDQLFYYEQYF	TGCGCCAGCAGCTTGGGAGGAGACCAGCTCTTTTACTACGAGCAGTACTTC
TRBJ1-3	NA	NA	15	TRBV6-5	CASSYSLTRGNTIYF	TGTGCCAGCAGTTACTCATTAACCCGCGGAAACACCATATATTTT
TRBJ1-2	NA	NA	17	TRBV4-1	CASSQAYERTANYGYTF	TGCGCCAGCAGCCAAGCGTACGAAAGGACGGCTAACTATGGCTACACCTTC
TRBJ1-3	NA	NA	13	TRBV4-2	CASSQGGGNTIYF	TGTGCCAGCAGCCAAGGAGGTGGAAACACCATATATTTT
TRBJ1-2	NA	NA	13	TRBV30	CAWSSDRIYGYTF	TGTGCCTGGAGCTCTGACAGGATCTATGGCTACACCTTC
TRBJ1-2	NA	TRBD1	16	TRBV6-5	CASSSARDRVGGGYTF	TGTGCCAGCAGTTCTGCGAGGGACAGGGTAGGCGGTGGCTACACCTTC
TRBJ1-1	NA	NA	14	TRBV7-9	CASSLGAGLTEAFF	TGTGCCAGCAGCTTAGGGGCAGGTTTAACTGAAGCTTTCTTT
TRBJ2-2	NA	NA	16	TRBV12-5	CASGNLPGADTGELFF	TGTGCTAGTGGGAACCTACCGGGAGCGGACACCGGGGAGCTGTTTTTT
TRBJ2-6	NA	NA	14	TRBV19	CASSFGVGANVLTF	TGTGCCAGTAGTTTCGGGGTTGGGGCCAACGTCCTGACTTTC
TRBJ2-2	NA	NA	16	TRBV9	CASSPRDSRNTGELFF	TGTGCCAGCAGCCCGCGGGACAGCAGGAACACCGGGGAGCTGTTTTTT
TRBJ2-2	NA	TRBD2	17	TRBV25-1	CASSEYGSGRATGELFF	TGTGCCAGCAGTGAATACGGTAGCGGGAGGGCCACCGGGGAGCTGTTTTTT
TRBJ1-1	NA	NA	12	TRBV2	CASEAGGTEAFF	TGTGCCAGCGAGGCAGGCGGCACTGAAGCTTTCTTT
TRBJ2-1	NA	TRBD2	15	TRBV9	CASRATSGTQHEQFF	TGTGCCAGCAGGGCGACTAGCGGGACCCAGCATGAGCAGTTCTTC
TRBJ2-7	NA	TRBD2	15	TRBV9	CASSPPAGVSYEQYF	TGTGCCAGCAGCCCCCCGGCGGGAGTCTCCTACGAGCAGTACTTC
TRBJ2-3	NA	NA	15	TRBV6-5	CASSYYRDDTDTQYF	TGTGCCAGCAGTTACTACCGGGACGACACAGATACGCAGTATTTT
TRBJ1-6	NA	NA	12	TRBV7-2	CASSLTGSPLHF	TGTGCCAGCAGCTTAACCGGTTCACCCCTCCACTTT
TRBJ1-5	NA	NA	13	TRBV6-5	CASSFRINQPQHF	TGTGCCAGCAGTTTCCGGATAAATCAGCCCCAGCATTTT
TRBJ2-1	NA	TRBD2	12	TRBV7-3	CASSSRAGIQFF	TGTGCCAGCAGCTCCAGAGCGGGAATTCAATTCTTC
TRBJ2-1	NA	TRBD1	16	TRBV6-5	CASSYSTGTGGNEQFF	TGTGCCAGCAGTTACTCGACAGGGACAGGTGGGAATGAGCAGTTCTTC
TRBJ1-1	NA	TRBD1	15	TRBV30	CAIPGQGLMNTEAFF	TGTGCCATACCGGGACAGGGGTTAATGAACACTGAAGCTTTCTTT
TRBJ2-7	NA	NA	12	TRBV2	CASSVYGYEQYF	TGTGCCAGCAGTGTATATGGTTATGAGCAGTACTTC
TRBJ2-3	NA	NA	13	TRBV28	CASSSGSTDTQYF	TGTGCCAGCAGTTCAGGTAGCACAGATACGCAGTATTTT
TRBJ2-6	once	NA	16	TRBV11-2	CASSLGPGAGANVLTF	TGTGCCAGCAGCTTAGGCCCGGGGGCTGGGGCCAACGTCCTGACTTTC